This TCR beta chain is from a study of Graves' ophthalmopathy and Graves' hyperthyroidism. Overall study findings and caveats: Appearing in blood as well were most expanded thyroid clonotypes above 0.001 frequency. From stable hyperthyroidism, ophthalmopathy was separated by a 13-signature model with about 88% sensitivity and approximately 84% specificity.

There are many counts of this clonotype. Antigen unknown. Having ophthalmopathy, the donors showed moderate-to-severe activity, CAS ≥3 and NOSPECS ≥4, with disease lasting under 3 months. This CDR3 spans 16 amino acids. Per the germline V gene, CDR1 is SQVTM and CDR2 is ANQGSEA. V was cut by 1 base and J by 3 bases, with 13 bases left in between. The authors amplified TCR beta CDR3 regions from RNA transcripts. First-round RT-PCR with HTBI primers preceded a second-round multiplex PCR. TCRdb re-derived calls from the multiplex PCR reads in MiXCR, one entry per CDR3 protein. Of around 660,000 distinct CDR3 sequences listed, about two fifths are singletons.

The TCR sequence derives from an adult man with Graves' ophthalmopathy. The genes are TRBV29-1 and TRBJ2-6; no reliable D call. The sequenced material came from peripheral blood. CDR3 nucleotides: TGCAGCGTTGAAGGCAGCTCGATGGGTGGGGCCAACGTCCTGACTTTC. Residues: CSVEGSSMGGANVLTF. Looking up the rest from reference TRBV29-1 and TRBJ2-6 gives the full variable domain: SAVISQKPSRDICQRGTSLTIQCQVDSQVTMMFWYRQQPGQSLTLIATANQGSEATYESGFVIDKFPISRPNLTFSTLTVSNMSPEDSSIYLCSVEGSSMGGANVLTFGAGSRLTVL.